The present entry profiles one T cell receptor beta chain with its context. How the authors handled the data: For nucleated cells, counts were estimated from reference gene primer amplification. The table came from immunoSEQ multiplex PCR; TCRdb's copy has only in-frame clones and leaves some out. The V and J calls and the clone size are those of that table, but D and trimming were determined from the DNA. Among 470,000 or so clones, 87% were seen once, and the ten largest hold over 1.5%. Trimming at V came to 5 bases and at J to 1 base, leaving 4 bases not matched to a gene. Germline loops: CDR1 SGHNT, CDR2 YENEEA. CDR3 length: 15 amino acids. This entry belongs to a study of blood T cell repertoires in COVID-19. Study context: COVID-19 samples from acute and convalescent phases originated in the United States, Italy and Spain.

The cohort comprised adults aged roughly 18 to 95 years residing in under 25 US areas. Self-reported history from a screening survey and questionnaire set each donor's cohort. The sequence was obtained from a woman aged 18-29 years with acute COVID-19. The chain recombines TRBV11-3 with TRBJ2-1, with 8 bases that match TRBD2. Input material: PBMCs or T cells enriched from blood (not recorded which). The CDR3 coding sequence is TGTGCCAGCAGCGCAAGCGGGAGATCCTACAATGAGCAGTTCTTC. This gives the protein CASSASGRSYNEQFF. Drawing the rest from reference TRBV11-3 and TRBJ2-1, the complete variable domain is EAGVVQSPRYKIIEKKQPVAFWCNPISGHNTLYWYLQNLGQGPELLIRYENEEAVDDSQLPKDRFSAERLKGVDSTLKIQPAELGDSAVYLCASSASGRSYNEQFFGPGTRLTVL.